The 28 T cell receptor beta chains listed next were all sequenced from one sample in a study of cytomegalovirus exposure and HLA in healthy donors. The study ran its PCR with 60 Vbeta and 13 Jbeta primers. The table came from immunoSEQ multiplex PCR; TCRdb's copy has only in-frame clones and leaves some out. This sample yields roughly 140,000 clones, of which nearly 80% are seen a single time; roughly 0.68% belongs to the top ten. The sequenced material came from PBMCs. These receptors originate from a male donor in good health and CMV-seronegative.

The chain combines TRBV11-3 with TRBJ2-7, with 7 bases that match TRBD1. CDR1 SGHNT and CDR2 YENEEA come from the germline V gene. The CDR3 contains 15 residues. Trimming cost V 0 bases and J 2 bases; bases outside gene matches: 4. The CDR3 DNA follows: TGTGCCAGCAGCTTAGATTCACAGGGGCCCTACGAGCAGTACTTC. It codes for CASSLDSQGPYEQYF. The entire variable domain, with the rest obtained from reference TRBV11-3 and TRBJ2-7, is as follows: EAGVVQSPRYKIIEKKQPVAFWCNPISGHNTLYWYLQNLGQGPELLIRYENEEAVDDSQLPKDRFSAERLKGVDSTLKIQPAELGDSAVYLCASSLDSQGPYEQYFGPGTRLTVT.

The chain uses TRBV19 and TRBJ1-1, with 9 bases that match TRBD1. Losses at the gene ends were 4 bases for V and 4 bases for J; bases not matched to a gene: 16. Germline CDR1 is LNHDA and CDR2 is SQIVND (reference sequence). The CDR3 totals 18 residues. The CDR3 reads CASSSDLGQGRRGTEAFF. CDR3 in DNA: TGTGCCAGTAGTAGCGACCTTGGACAGGGGAGGAGAGGCACTGAAGCTTTCTTT.

The chain joins TRBV9 to TRBJ2-7; the D gene is possibly TRBD1 (6 bases). CDR3 length: 16 residues. From germline, CDR1 is SGDLS and CDR2 YYNGEE. Trimming left V 4 bases short and J 2 bases short, with 19 bases between. As DNA, the CDR3 is TGTGCCAGCAGCAAAGCCCCCCCCGGGACAACCTACGAGCAGTACTTC. Its protein product is CASSKAPPGTTYEQYF. Based on the CDR3 plus reference TRBV9 and TRBJ2-7, the full variable domain is DSGVTQTPKHLITATGQRVTLRCSPRSGDLSVYWYQQSLDQGLQFLIQYYNGEERAKGNILERFSAQQFPDLHSELNLSSLELGDSALYFCASSKAPPGTTYEQYFGPGTRLTVT.

The V gene is TRBV7-2, the J gene TRBJ2-1, with 7 bases matching TRBD2. The CDR3 covers 16 residues. In germline, CDR1 is SGHTA, CDR2 FQGNSA. Germline trimming cut 1 base from V and 6 bases from J; bases unmatched to any gene: 9. CDR3 loop: CASSLVFGRAPNEQFF. The CDR3, as DNA: TGTGCCAGCAGCTTAGTTTTTGGGAGGGCCCCCAATGAGCAGTTCTTC.

The chain couples TRBV12-5 to TRBJ2-1; the D gene is possibly TRBD2 (5 bases). Germline CDR1 LGHNT, CDR2 FRNRAP. There are 11 residues in the CDR3. The CDR3 is CIRGRVHEQFF. Here the CDR3 DNA reads TGTATTCGGGGTAGGGTCCATGAGCAGTTCTTC.

This chain joins TRBV6-5 and TRBJ1-1, with D tentatively TRBD1 (6 bases). The CDR3 sequence is 15 residues long. Germline V gives CDR1 MNHEY, CDR2 SVGAGI. V lost 0 bases and J lost 4, with 12 bases in between. The CDR3 spells CASSYSSGVSTEAFF. DNA for the CDR3: TGTGCCAGCAGTTACTCATCAGGGGTAAGCACTGAAGCTTTCTTT.

The gene calls are TRBV6-1 and TRBJ2-1, with D possibly being TRBD1 (6 bases). Germline lookup yields CDR1 MNHNS and CDR2 SASEGT. The ends were cut back, 1 base at V and 4 bases at J, with 8 bases in the middle. The CDR3 sequence is 14 residues long. This chain's CDR3 is CASSEGDTYNEQFF. The CDR3 DNA follows: TGTGCCAGCAGTGAAGGGGACACTTACAATGAGCAGTTCTTC.

The rearrangement uses TRBV19 and TRBJ2-7; TRBD2 matches at 7 bases. Germline values: CDR1 LNHDA, CDR2 SQIVND (reference sequence). The V segment lost 6 bases and the J segment 3 bases; nucleotides outside the gene matches: 11. The CDR3 loop spans 15 amino acids. This chain's CDR3 is CASSSPPSGNYEQYF. The CDR3 DNA is TGTGCCAGTAGCTCACCCCCCAGCGGGAACTACGAGCAGTACTTC.

The V and J genes are TRBV7-2 and TRBJ2-2, with 7 bases lining up with TRBD1. CDR1 SGHTA and CDR2 FQGNSA come from the germline V gene. CDR3 length equals 16 residues. V gave up 3 bases and J gave up 4 bases; unmatched junction bases: 8. The CDR3 region has the DNA TGTGCCAGCAGCTTCTACAGGGGAAAGTCCACCGGGGAGCTGTTTTTT. This translates into CASSFYRGKSTGELFF.

The rearrangement joins TRBV7-9 to TRBJ1-4; 8 bases are shared with TRBD1. Looked up from germline, CDR1 is SEHNR and CDR2 is FQNEAQ (reference sequence). This CDR3 region has 14 residues. Trimming took 5 bases from V and 3 from J; bases not matched to a gene: 2. The DNA for the CDR3 is TGTGCCAGCAGCACGGACAGGGCTAATGAAAAACTGTTTTTT. This codes for CASSTDRANEKLFF.

This chain joins TRBV18 and TRBJ2-5; maybe TRBD2 (6 bases). Near its end, the DNA agrees better with TRBJ2-7, so the J call may be wrong. Per the germline V gene, CDR1 is KGHSH and CDR2 is LQKENI. This CDR3 is 15 amino acids long. The CDR3 spells CASSPYRDSTYEQYF. The DNA of the CDR3 is TGTGCCAGCTCACCATACCGGGACTCGACCTACGAGCAGTACTTC.

The sample holds one count of this clone. This chain links TRBV11-2 with TRBJ2-5, with TRBD2 matching 9 bases. Gene TRBJ2-7 matches the end of the DNA better, so the J call may be wrong. The CDR3 length is 14 residues. CDR1 is SGHAT, CDR2 FQNNGV, per germline. The CDR3 DNA is TGTGCCAGCAGCTTTAGCGGGGGTGACTACGAGCAGTACTTC. Amino acid sequence: CASSFSGGDYEQYF.

This chain connects TRBV5-1 to TRBJ1-1; a weak D match, TRBD1 (6 bases). Germline assignment: CDR1 SGHRS and CDR2 YFSETQ. V lost 4 bases and J 6 bases, leaving 16 bases between the germline ends. The CDR3 runs 14 residues. CDR3 bases: TGCGCCAGCAGCGATATACAGGGAGCCCCTGAAGCTTTCTTT. This sequence encodes CASSDIQGAPEAFF.

This clone was observed a single time. J is TRBJ1-4 and V is TRBV7-9; D remains ambiguous. V was trimmed by 1 base and J by 4 bases, leaving 10 bases between them. The CDR3 runs to 15 residues. Germline CDR1 SEHNR, CDR2 FQNEAQ (reference sequence). The CDR3 DNA is TGTGCCAGCAGCTTAGAGCACGCGTTTAATGAAAAACTGTTTTTT. Its translation is CASSLEHAFNEKLFF.

The V call is TRBV7-2, the J call TRBJ1-5; D may be TRBD1 (6 bases). Per germline, CDR1 SGHTA and CDR2 FQGNSA. The V end lost 2 bases, the J end lost 9 bases, and 20 bases lay between the germline ends. This CDR3 is 16 amino acids long. The CDR3 reads CASSLIPGTPIWPQHF. CDR3 DNA: TGTGCCAGCAGCTTAATCCCCGGGACACCAATCTGGCCCCAGCATTTT.

Here the CDR3 reads CASSLGQAGYGYTF. The DNA for the CDR3 is TGTGCCAGCAGTCTAGGACAGGCCGGCTATGGCTACACCTTC. The chain is built from TRBV6-5 and TRBJ1-2; 7 positions match TRBD1. Germline-derived CDR1 and CDR2 are MNHEY and SVGAGI. Germline trimming cut 5 bases from V and 4 bases from J; bases unmatched to any gene: 7. CDR3 length equals 14 residues.

This clone was detected once. The genes are TRBV28 and TRBJ1-2; 8 nucleotides agree with TRBD1. The J segment lost 7 bases and the V segment lost 6 bases, leaving 10 bases of the junction unmatched. CDR1 is MDHEN, CDR2 SYDVKM, per germline. CDR3 length: 14 residues. CDR3 sequence (DNA): TGTGCCAGCAGGGCAGGGGGCGCCGGCGGTGGCTACACCTTC. Translating it yields CASRAGGAGGGYTF.

This clone came up once. The rearrangement links TRBV5-4 to TRBJ1-2; 8 bases are a match to TRBD1. Germline lookup yields CDR1 SGHNT and CDR2 YYREEE (reference sequence). The CDR3 extends over 13 amino acids. The V segment lost 3 bases and the J segment 7 bases; nucleotides outside the gene matches: 5. CDR3 sequence (DNA): TGTGCCAGCAGCTCCCAGGGGGCGCTTGGCTACACCTTC. Translating it yields CASSSQGALGYTF.

The chain has TRBV18 and TRBJ2-7; 13 bases map to TRBD2. With V trimmed by 3 bases and J by 3 bases, 11 bases remained unmatched. Germline lookup yields CDR1 KGHSH and CDR2 LQKENI. The CDR3 contains 18 residues. The CDR3 coding sequence is TGTGCCAGCTCACCGAGGACTAGCGGGAGCTCGGGTCGCTACGAGCAGTACTTC. It translates to CASSPRTSGSSGRYEQYF.

Remarks on this clone: One junction end disagrees with the germline gene, perhaps due to a read error. The chain is built from TRBV7-9 and TRBJ2-6, with 7 bases that match TRBD1. The CDR3 is made up of 17 amino acids. CDR1 is SEHNR, CDR2 FQNEAQ, per germline (reference sequence). CDR3 sequence (DNA): TGTTCCAGCAGCGAGACAGGGTCGAGCTCTGGGGCCAACGTCCTGACTTTC. Its protein is CSSSETGSSSGANVLTF.

The chain combines TRBV5-8 with TRBJ1-2, with 7 nucleotides matching TRBD1. This CDR3 comprises 15 residues. J lost 0 bases, V lost 5 bases, and 7 bases had no gene match. Germline V gives CDR1 SGHTS, CDR2 YDEGEE. CDR3 sequence reads: CASSYSTGSNYGYTF. In nucleotides, the CDR3 is TGTGCCAGCAGTTACTCGACAGGGTCTAACTATGGCTACACCTTC.

As regards this clone: The junction departs from the called germline gene at one end, perhaps through a read error. J is TRBJ2-1 and V is TRBV20-1, with TRBD1 matching 11 bases. CDR3 size: 11 residues. Germline CDR1 and CDR2: DFQATT and SNEGSKA (reference sequence). This chain's CDR3 is CSARLGTGGLF. In nucleotides, the CDR3 is TGCAGTGCTAGACTCGGGACAGGGGGACTCTTC.

The chain joins TRBV19 to TRBJ2-7; 10 positions agree with TRBD1. In germline, CDR1 is LNHDA, CDR2 SQIVND (reference sequence). CDR3 length equals 14 residues. With 2 bases clipped from V and 3 bases from J, the junction kept 1 base outside the gene matches. In nucleotides, the CDR3 is TGTGCCAGTAGTATACGGGACAGGGGCTACGAGCAGTACTTC. Its translation: CASSIRDRGYEQYF.

This sequence joins TRBV6-5 and TRBJ1-1, with 9 positions matching TRBD1. Germline V gene data show CDR1 as MNHEY and CDR2 as SVGAGI. CDR3 length equals 12 residues. J was trimmed by 11 bases and V by 8 bases; bases with no gene match: 9. The CDR3 DNA sequence: TGTGCCAGCCGGACAGGGGTGGTGTCCGCTTTCTTT. Its protein is CASRTGVVSAFF.

The chain employs TRBV14 and TRBJ1-2, with TRBD1 identical over 8 bases. V shed 4 bases and J 1 base; nucleotides not matched to a gene: 5. This CDR3 is 15 amino acids long. Germline values: CDR1 SGHDN, CDR2 FVKESK. The CDR3 nucleotides read TGTGCCAGCAGCCGCCGGGACAGGCTTAACTATGGCTACACCTTC. Its translation is CASSRRDRLNYGYTF.

V is TRBV10-3 and J is TRBJ2-7, with D uncertain. This CDR3 comprises 12 residues. Looked up from germline, CDR1 is ENHRY and CDR2 is SYGVKD. V was cut by 4 bases and J by 3 bases, with 7 bases left in between. This CDR3 reads CAISVGSYEQYF. The CDR3 coding sequence is TGTGCCATCAGTGTCGGTAGCTACGAGCAGTACTTC.

The chain joins TRBV9 to TRBJ2-2; D call uncertain. The CDR3 length is 12 residues. V was pared by 4 bases and J by 3 bases, with 4 bases between. Germline CDR1 and CDR2: SGDLS and YYNGEE. CDR3 sequence: CASSPHTGELFF. Here the CDR3 DNA reads TGTGCCAGCAGCCCTCACACCGGGGAGCTGTTTTTT. The full variable domain, with the rest looked up from reference TRBV9 and TRBJ2-2, is DSGVTQTPKHLITATGQRVTLRCSPRSGDLSVYWYQQSLDQGLQFLIQYYNGEERAKGNILERFSAQQFPDLHSELNLSSLELGDSALYFCASSPHTGELFFGEGSRLTVL.

To note about this clone: Relative to the germline gene, one junction end is altered; a read error may explain this. This sequence joins TRBV2 and TRBJ2-7, with TRBD2 identical over 8 bases. The CDR3 spans 14 residues. The germline V gene encodes CDR1 SNHLY and CDR2 FYNNEI. For the CDR3, the DNA is TGTGCCAGCAGAACAGCGGGAGTCTCCCACGAGCAGTACTTC. Its translation is CASRTAGVSHEQYF.